This T cell receptor (beta chain) was recovered during a study of CD8 T cells in Susac syndrome (dated by TCRdb to about 2019). Regarding the complete study: Whether CD8+ T cell activation and differentiation in Susac syndrome was antigen driven was tested using repertoire sequencing. General findings and caveats noted by the study authors: The number of individuals in the TCR sequencing and HLA analysis was acknowledged as relatively small.

Peripheral blood CD8+ and CD4+ T cells from healthy donors, Susac syndrome patients and multiple sclerosis patients were profiled using high-throughput TCR beta sequencing. The multiple sclerosis controls were treatment-naive patients who had stable or active relapsing-remitting disease and met the revised McDonald criteria. CD8+ TEMRA cells were enriched by FACS, while bulk CD8+ and CD4+ T cells were purified by magnetic negative isolation. Blood was collected in EDTA tubes and processed within 24 hours, with PBMCs isolated through density gradient centrifugation. PBMCs intended for TCR sequencing were cryopreserved in liquid nitrogen and thawed later in a water bath at 37 degrees C. A purity of at least 90% was achieved for sorted or isolated CD4+, CD8+ and CD8+ TEMRA cells. Points on this clonotype: The antigen it recognizes is unknown. Qualities for individual bases were not recorded, and no much larger clone is one base off.

RNA was extracted using the RNeasy kit, and roughly 0.5 to 1 microgram was reverse transcribed with random hexamers. The immunoSEQ multiplex PCR assay, which covers 54 Vbeta and 13 Jbeta segments, was used to amplify TCR beta CDR3 regions. To correct PCR amplification bias, a synthetic template baseline was used for both primer optimization and computational correction. On the authors' methods: Reads were assigned to V, D and J genes according to IMGT and analyzed in immunoSEQ Analyzer, with only productive sequences retained. To calculate clonality, Shannon entropy was normalized by log2 of the number of productive unique sequences and then subtracted from one. For each patient and control, public and private clones were evaluated within the 100 most prevalent clones. A clone was defined as Susac-specific if it was absent from the healthy and MS cohorts, from over a thousand published viral clones and from other ImmuneACCESS disease sequences. Starting from the raw public reads, TCRdb applied fastp trimming at Q25, assembled clones with MiXCR and retained in-frame beta chains. Each record represents a unique CDR3 protein, reported with the most common genes and DNA among its rows. The V and J calls and clone size are TCRdb's, not the authors'. The sample yields approximately 200,000 distinct CDR3 sequences; approximately 96% were counted once. The ten largest clones represent 0.093% of the sample.

V lost 0 bases and J lost 7 bases; the stretch between them is 13 bases long. The germline V gene (reference sequence) yields DFQATT for CDR1 and SNEGSKA for CDR2. The CDR3 goes from the cysteine to the phenylalanine over 15 residues. The kept DNA is CDR3 alone, 45 bases in frame from the first base. The rearranged chain carries TRBV20-1 and TRBJ1-6, with a weak D call of TRBD1 (5 bases match). The sample was CD4+ T cells from PBMCs. The TCR comes from a human donor with multiple sclerosis. This receptor carries the CDR3 CSARDLGGGNSPLHF. The sequenced DNA: TGCAGTGCTAGAGATCTGGGGGGAGGGAATTCACCCCTCCACTTT.